These 10 T cell receptor beta chains were all obtained from the same sample, sequenced in a study of monozygotic twins with inflammatory bowel disease (dated by TCRdb to between 2018 and 2021). Library preparation was by 5' RACE. Sequenced on an Illumina HiSeq 2500. After the reads were reprocessed by TCRdb, one entry was made per CDR3 protein sequence, with no DNA. The sample table gives approximately 160,000 distinct CDR3 sequences. The biggest ten clones account for over 2.5% of the sample. The sample consisted of blood. Source of these receptors: a human donor with ulcerative colitis or Crohn's disease, or a healthy co-twin of an affected twin (not recorded which).

The chain is built from TRBV7-2 and TRBJ1-5. This CDR3 contains 13 residues. CDR1 is SGHTA, CDR2 FQGNSA, per germline. This chain's CDR3 is CASSIGFNQPQHF.

The chain is built from TRBV6-6 and TRBJ2-5; absent DNA, TCRdb's TRBD2 call cannot be checked. The germline gives CDR1 MNHNY, CDR2 SVGAGI (reference sequence). The CDR3 covers 14 residues. The CDR3: CASSIGLALGTQYF.

The genes are TRBV6-1 and TRBJ1-6; lacking DNA, the TRBD1 call made by TCRdb goes unchecked. In germline, CDR1 is MNHNS, CDR2 SASEGT. This CDR3 spans 15 amino acids. CDR3 loop: CASSGQGSGNSPLHF.

The gene calls are TRBV5-1 and TRBJ1-4; lacking DNA, the TRBD1 call made by TCRdb goes unchecked. In germline, CDR1 is SGHRS, CDR2 YFSETQ. The CDR3 spans 14 residues. This CDR3 is CASSFQGSNEKLFF.

The chain has TRBV28 and TRBJ2-1; the D call of TRBD1 rests on TCRdb alone, since no DNA is present to check it. Per germline, CDR1 MDHEN and CDR2 SYDVKM. The CDR3 contains 16 residues. CDR3 in amino acids: CASSTRQYEGHNEQFF.

The rearrangement uses TRBV6-2 or TRBV6-3 and TRBJ1-5; TCRdb picks TRBD1, but there is no DNA to check that call. CDR1 is MNHEY, CDR2 SVGEGT, per germline. CDR3 size: 15 residues. CDR3 residues: CASSYSGEEDQPQHF.

The chain couples TRBV3-1 to TRBJ1-4; no DNA is available, so the TRBD1 call from TCRdb remains unchecked. Germline V lookup: CDR1 LGHDT, CDR2 YNNKEL (reference sequence). CDR3 length equals 16 residues. The CDR3 loop reads CASSQVEGQVNEKLFF.

The chain combines TRBV20-1 with TRBJ2-1. Germline lookup yields CDR1 DFQATT and CDR2 SNEGSKA (reference sequence). The CDR3 runs 12 residues. The CDR3 sequence is CSVPKGIYEQFF.

The J gene is TRBJ2-1, the V gene TRBV5-1; checking the TCRdb D call of TRBD2 is not possible without DNA. The CDR3 length is 20 residues. In germline, CDR1 is SGHRS, CDR2 YFSETQ. The CDR3 is CASSEGLAGGLAVPYNEQFF.

V and J are TRBV7-9 and TRBJ1-1; TCRdb's D call, TRBD1, is unchecked because there is no DNA. The germline V gene has CDR1 SEHNR and CDR2 FQNEAQ (reference sequence). CDR3 length equals 14 residues. CDR3 sequence: CASSLEGVTAEAFF.